This T cell receptor (beta chain) was obtained from a study of CD8+ T cells in alopecia areata. This clone was detected a few times. Treatment: oral pan-JAK inhibitor, 5-10 mg twice daily. Sequencing used cDNA as its template, made by extracting RNA and reverse transcribing it. The assay was immunoSEQ multiplex PCR, and TCRdb's table has in-frame clones only and misses some. The data contain approximately 210,000 clones, less than 50% of them singletons. J was trimmed by 10 bases and V by 3 bases; bases with no gene match: 9. CDR3 length equals 15 residues. Germline-derived CDR1 and CDR2 are KGHSH and LQKENI.

The chain has TRBV18 and TRBJ2-1, with 10 bases that match TRBD2. The sequence came from a human donor with alopecia areata. Sequencing was performed on CD4+ T cells sorted from blood, taken between weeks 36 and 40, from a patient treated with tofacitinib. CDR3 sequence: CASSPPGTSVGEQFF. The CDR3 region has the DNA TGTGCCAGCTCACCGCCCGGGACTAGCGTCGGCGAGCAGTTCTTC.